The clone carrying this T cell receptor beta chain turned up a few times. The antigen is not known. The investigators reverse transcribed all of the isolated RNA, so they sequenced expressed TCRB transcripts. It was found that naive, central memory and regulatory T cell samples averaged about 3.57 million reads. The repertoire was sequenced with immunoSEQ multiplex PCR; TCRdb's copy has only in-frame clones and lacks some. The sample holds 250,000 to 350,000 clones; 14% to 15% are singletons and the top ten take less than 0.02%. CD45RO/CCR7/CD25/CD127/CD95/CD27 sorting isolated CD4+ naive, central memory, regulatory and stem cell-like memory cells. Sorted populations were all over 95% pure. The sample belongs to a study of beta chain features in type 1 diabetes. Study findings and constraints: In all four CD4+ subsets, TCRB CDR3 length was significantly, moderately reduced in type 1 diabetes. The question left open here concerned HLA type influencing TCRB rearrangement.

This CDR3 is 13 amino acids long. Trimming at V came to 11 bases and at J to 3 bases, leaving 7 bases not matched to a gene. Germline V gives CDR1 MDHEN, CDR2 SYDVKM. Sequencing was done on a sample of naive CD4+ T cells from blood. This TCR was sampled from a man between 18 and 35 years old with type 1 diabetes. The chain combines TRBV28 with TRBJ2-1; 7 bases are shared with TRBD2. The CDR3 protein is CAGRDRLYNEQFF. DNA for the CDR3: TGTGCCGGGAGGGACCGGCTCTACAATGAGCAGTTCTTC.